This is a list of T cell receptor beta chains from one sample in a study of T cell responses to AZD1222 COVID-19 vaccine. Assay used: immunoSEQ multiplex PCR; TCRdb lists only in-frame clones, some missing. The sample records roughly 110,000 clones, roughly 90% being singletons. The sample consisted of peripheral blood, taken on day 0 of AZD1222 vaccination. The source is an adult in good health. Both conserved end residues are part of each CDR3. D genes are given only for firm matches. Clone size is not always given. Where it is, it says once, few, many or a class for expanded clones.

NA	13	NA	TRBV28	TRBJ2-7	TGTGCCAGCAGTAGCGGACAGACCTACGAGCAGTACTTC	CASSSGQTYEQYF
TRBD2	16	NA	TRBV10-3	TRBJ2-5	TGTGCCATCAGTGAGCGCGGGGGGCGGGGTCGCGAGACCCAGTACTTC	CAISERGGRGRETQYF
NA	14	NA	TRBV7-9	TRBJ1-2	TGTGCCAGCAGAGAGGGAGGGAGGTTGTCTGGCTACACCTTC	CASREGGRLSGYTF
NA	13	NA	TRBV24-1	TRBJ2-2	TGTGCCACCAGTGATACGGGGGCCGGGGAGCTGTTTTTT	CATSDTGAGELFF
NA	14	NA	TRBV28	TRBJ2-4	TGTGCCACCTGCGGTGGGCTAGCCAAAAACATTCAGTACTTC	CATCGGLAKNIQYF
TRBD1	15	NA	TRBV5-1	TRBJ2-7	TGCGCCAGCAGCTTGGCCCGGACAGGGGTGGGCGAGCAGTACTTC	CASSLARTGVGEQYF
NA	19	NA	TRBV3-1/TRBV3-2	TRBJ2-2	TGTGCCAGCAGCCAAGAAGGCGCAGGGAGCGTGAGGACTTACGGGGAGCTGTTTTTT	CASSQEGAGSVRTYGELFF
NA	12	few	TRBV12-3/TRBV12-4	TRBJ1-4	TGTGCCAGCAAGGGGGACTTTGGAAAACTGTTTTTT	CASKGDFGKLFF
NA	14	NA	TRBV7-7	TRBJ2-5	TGTGCCAGCAGCTCGTCCGGGGTGGCAGAGACCCAGTACTTC	CASSSSGVAETQYF
TRBD1	14	NA	TRBV30	TRBJ1-3	TGTGCCTGGAGACGGGACAGGGCTGGAAACACCATATATTTT	CAWRRDRAGNTIYF
TRBD1	14	NA	TRBV11-1	TRBJ2-2	TGTGCCAGCAGTCCGGGACAGAGAACCGGGGAGCTGTTTTTT	CASSPGQRTGELFF
NA	14	NA	TRBV5-6	TRBJ2-3	TGTGCCAGCAGCTTGGACCTAAGCACAGATACGCAGTATTTT	CASSLDLSTDTQYF
NA	15	once	TRBV24-1	TRBJ1-4	TGTGCCACCAGTGATCCGGGTCGACATAATGAAAAACTGTTTTTT	CATSDPGRHNEKLFF
NA	15	NA	TRBV27	TRBJ1-4	TGTGCCAGCAGTTCCTCGACAGGAGTCCTTGAAAAACTGTTTTTT	CASSSSTGVLEKLFF
TRBD2	15	NA	TRBV28	TRBJ2-7	TGTGCCAGCAGTCTGCGACTAGCGGGAGTTTACGAGCAGTACTTC	CASSLRLAGVYEQYF
NA	14	NA	TRBV11-3	TRBJ2-5	TGTGCCAGCAGCCGCGGGACGACAGGTGGGACCCAGTACTTC	CASSRGTTGGTQYF
NA	15	once	TRBV11-2	TRBJ2-1	TGTGCCAGCAGCCCCGAGGGACTTTCCTACAATGAGCAGTTCTTC	CASSPEGLSYNEQFF
TRBD1	15	NA	TRBV15	TRBJ1-5	TGTGCCACCAGCCACAGGGGCCTCTATAATCAGCCCCAGCATTTT	CATSHRGLYNQPQHF
TRBD1	12	NA	TRBV5-8	TRBJ2-1	TGTGCCAGCAGCCACAGGGGTAATGAGCAGTTCTTC	CASSHRGNEQFF
TRBD2	16	NA	TRBV24-1	TRBJ2-1	TGTGCCACCAGTTGGGGGGGTAGTTACCTCTACAATGAGCAGTTCTTC	CATSWGGSYLYNEQFF
NA	14	NA	TRBV7-9	TRBJ1-1	TGTGCCAGCAGCTTAATGTCGGTGAACACTGAAGCTTTCTTT	CASSLMSVNTEAFF
TRBD1	19	NA	TRBV24-1	TRBJ1-5	TGTGCCACCAGTGATTTGCGGGACAGGGCTCTATATAGCAATCAGCCCCAGCATTTT	CATSDLRDRALYSNQPQHF
NA	13	NA	TRBV9	TRBJ2-2	TGTGCCAGCAGCGTATATAGATCCGGGGAGCTGTTTTTT	CASSVYRSGELFF
TRBD2	17	NA	TRBV4-3	TRBJ2-3	TGCGCCAGCAGCCAAGATAGTGCGGGAGCTAGCACAGATACGCAGTATTTT	CASSQDSAGASTDTQYF
TRBD2	17	NA	TRBV4-3	TRBJ2-7	TGCGCCAGCAGCCATGAGACCGGGGGACTAGCGGGATGGGAGCAGTACTTC	CASSHETGGLAGWEQYF
NA	15	NA	TRBV5-6	TRBJ2-7	TGTGCCAGCAGCAATACGAGGGGGGCGCGGCCCGAGCAGTACTTC	CASSNTRGARPEQYF
NA	17	NA	TRBV27	TRBJ2-3	TGTGCCAGCAGTTTTAACAGACAGAGTGCTAGCACAGATACGCAGTATTTT	CASSFNRQSASTDTQYF
NA	14	once	TRBV28	TRBJ2-7	TGTGCCAGCAGAGGACACGGCGGAGCCTACGAGCAGTACTTC	CASRGHGGAYEQYF
NA	14	NA	TRBV4-1	TRBJ1-1	TGCGCCAGCAGCGGCCCGTTAAAGGGCACTGAAGCTTTCTTT	CASSGPLKGTEAFF
NA	13	NA	TRBV4-2	TRBJ1-2	TGTGCCAGCAGCCGGACCATTGGGAGTGGCTACACCTTC	CASSRTIGSGYTF
TRBD1	15	medium-sized	TRBV6-4	TRBJ2-2	TGTGCCAGCAGCGAGGGACAGGCGAACACCGGGGAGCTGTTTTTT	CASSEGQANTGELFF
TRBD1	15	NA	TRBV20-1	TRBJ1-5	TGCAGTGCTAGTAAAAGGGGGCTCGGCAATCAGCCCCAGCATTTT	CSASKRGLGNQPQHF
TRBD1	15	NA	TRBV28	TRBJ1-5	TGTGCCAGCAGCTTACCCTGGGGACAGGTACGGCCCCAGCATTTT	CASSLPWGQVRPQHF
NA	13	NA	TRBV3-1/TRBV3-2	TRBJ2-2	TGTGCCAGCAGCCAAGGAAGAGCCGGGGAGCTGTTTTTT	CASSQGRAGELFF
TRBD1	16	once	TRBV18	TRBJ2-2	TGTGCCAGCTCACCACGTAAGGGGGCGGACACCGGGGAGCTGTTTTTT	CASSPRKGADTGELFF
NA	16	NA	TRBV7-2	TRBJ2-5	TGTGCCAGCAGCCCCAACCGGGTGAGGGCCCAAGAGACCCAGTACTTC	CASSPNRVRAQETQYF
NA	13	NA	TRBV2	TRBJ2-7	TGTGCCAGCATCGGGGACAAATCCTACGAGCAGTACTTC	CASIGDKSYEQYF
NA	20	NA	TRBV5-1	TRBJ2-7	TGCGCCAGCAGCTTGGTCGGAACAGGGACGTCCCGAAGGCGGGCCTACGAGCAGTACTTC	CASSLVGTGTSRRRAYEQYF
TRBD2	11	NA	TRBV28	TRBJ2-7	TGTGCCAGCAGTTTCCAGCGGGAGAAATACTTC	CASSFQREKYF
TRBD1	15	once	TRBV5-1	TRBJ1-1	TGCGCCAGCAGCATTGCCGGGACAGGGTACACTGAAGCTTTCTTT	CASSIAGTGYTEAFF
NA	16	NA	TRBV3-1/TRBV3-2	TRBJ2-7	TGTGCCAGCAGCCAGCTACCGGGACTGATCTCCTACGAGCAGTACTTC	CASSQLPGLISYEQYF
NA	17	NA	TRBV7-9	TRBJ1-2	TGTGCCAGCAGCCCCAGAGGGGATATCGCTAATAACTATGGCTACACCTTC	CASSPRGDIANNYGYTF
TRBD2	13	NA	TRBV6-4	TRBJ2-1	TGTGCCAGCAAGCTAGCGGGAGGCAATGAGCAGTTCTTC	CASKLAGGNEQFF
NA	14	NA	TRBV29-1	TRBJ1-2	TGCAGCGTCGGGACTGAGGGGACCGCCTATGGCTACACCTTC	CSVGTEGTAYGYTF